The 16 T cell receptor beta chains given below trace back to one sample, sequenced in a study of blood T cell repertoires in COVID-19. The repertoire was sequenced with immunoSEQ multiplex PCR; TCRdb's copy has only in-frame clones and lacks some. The table has under 250,000 clones, more than 75% seen once; the top ten hold around 13%. The sequenced material came from peripheral blood. The receptors here all came from a human donor in a cohort sampled during active COVID-19.

The chain is built from TRBV12-5 and TRBJ2-2; TRBD1 aligns across 12 bases. The ends lost 9 bases at V and 7 bases at J; junction bases unmatched: 9. Germline CDR1 is LGHNT and CDR2 is FRNRAP. The CDR3 totals 15 residues. The CDR3 here is CASSGTGGSHGELFF. CDR3 DNA: TGTGCTAGCTCCGGGACAGGGGGCTCCCACGGGGAGCTGTTTTTT.

There are a few counts of this clone. V and J are TRBV6-5 and TRBJ2-2, with unresolved D. The germline V gene has CDR1 MNHEY and CDR2 SVGAGI. The CDR3 contains 14 residues. Trimming stripped 5 bases from V and 2 bases from J, with 9 bases between. The CDR3 protein is CASSPTLNTGELFF. DNA of the CDR3: TGTGCCAGCAGTCCGACACTTAACACCGGGGAGCTGTTTTTT.

The J gene is TRBJ1-2, the V gene TRBV7-3; D possibly corresponds to TRBD1 (5 bases). Trimming removed 4 bases from V and 3 bases from J, with 18 bases in between. The CDR3 has 16 amino acids. Germline V gene data show CDR1 as SGHTA and CDR2 as FQGTGA. The CDR3 protein is CASSSLSVQGHYGYTF. CDR3 bases: TGTGCCAGCAGCTCCCTTTCGGTGCAGGGCCACTATGGCTACACCTTC. Variable domain in full (rest from reference TRBV7-3 and TRBJ1-2): GAGVSQTPSNKVTEKGKYVELRCDPISGHTALYWYRQSLGQGPEFLIYFQGTGAADDSGLPNDRFFAVRPEGSVSTLKIQRTERGDSAVYLCASSSLSVQGHYGYTFGSGTRLTVV.

This clone occurred once. The chain joins TRBV28 to TRBJ2-5; 10 bases are shared with TRBD2. V gave up 4 bases and J gave up 4 bases; unmatched junction bases: 21. Germline V gene sequence: CDR1 MDHEN, CDR2 SYDVKM. The CDR3 has 20 amino acids. The CDR3 loop reads CASSSSFVDLGLAGVETQYF. DNA of the CDR3: TGTGCCAGCAGTTCCTCATTCGTGGATCTGGGGCTAGCGGGAGTAGAGACCCAGTACTTC.

This CDR3 is CASRRDSETQYF. In DNA form, the CDR3 reads TGCGCCAGCAGACGGGATTCGGAGACCCAGTACTTC. The chain is built from TRBV5-1 and TRBJ2-5; perhaps TRBD2 as D (5 bases). Trimming stripped 5 bases from V and 5 bases from J, with 10 bases between. CDR1 SGHRS and CDR2 YFSETQ come from the germline V gene. This CDR3 has 12 amino acids.

This clone showed up just once. The V call is TRBV10-3, the J call TRBJ2-1; TRBD2 aligns across 7 bases. CDR1 is ENHRY, CDR2 SYGVKD, per germline. The CDR3 has 15 residues. Losses at the gene ends were 4 bases for V and 7 bases for J; bases not matched to a gene: 10. The CDR3 protein is CAISGGGSGRNEQFF. Here the CDR3 DNA reads TGTGCCATCAGTGGAGGCGGGAGTGGTAGGAATGAGCAGTTCTTC.

In this sample, this clone turned up once. The chain recombines TRBV3-1 (or the pseudogene TRBV3-2) with TRBJ2-5; D call uncertain. Germline CDR1 LGHDT, CDR2 YNNKEL (reference sequence). The CDR3 consists of 15 residues. V dropped 1 base and J dropped 2 bases, with 11 bases sitting between them. CDR3 amino acids: CASSQVLLVQETQYF. The CDR3 DNA reads as TGTGCCAGCAGCCAAGTTCTCCTCGTTCAAGAGACCCAGTACTTC.

V usage is TRBV5-4 and J usage is TRBJ1-2; the D is unclear. This CDR3 spans 12 amino acids. Trimming pared 1 base from V and 6 bases from J, leaving 7 bases between. Germline V lookup: CDR1 SGHNT, CDR2 YYREEE (reference sequence). This CDR3 is CASSLQSDGYTF. The CDR3 coding sequence is TGTGCCAGCAGCTTGCAATCAGATGGCTACACCTTC.

V usage is TRBV3-1 (or the pseudogene TRBV3-2) and J usage is TRBJ1-1; 8 positions match TRBD1. This CDR3 contains 15 residues. In germline, CDR1 is LGHDT, CDR2 YNNKEL (reference sequence). V trimming: 5 bases; J trimming: 0 bases; junction bases outside the gene matches: 5. The CDR3 region has the DNA TGTGCCAGCAGCTGGCCAGGGGGCCTGAACACTGAAGCTTTCTTT. Protein product: CASSWPGGLNTEAFF.

The chain has TRBV29-1 and TRBJ2-5; TRBD1 agrees at 9 bases. There are 13 residues in the CDR3. Germline assignment: CDR1 SQVTM and CDR2 ANQGSEA. V lost 5 bases, J lost 6 bases, and 7 bases stayed unmatched. Here the CDR3 DNA reads TGCAGCGTTCGACAGGGGGGGGACAAGACCCAGTACTTC. The encoded protein is CSVRQGGDKTQYF.

The rearrangement links TRBV5-1 to TRBJ2-1, with 11 bases matching TRBD2. This CDR3 is 15 amino acids long. The germline V gene encodes CDR1 SGHRS and CDR2 YFSETQ. Unmatched junction bases numbered 5, after V lost 5 bases and J lost 4 bases. CDR3 in DNA: TGCGCCAGCAGAGGGACTAGCGGCCTTTACAATGAGCAGTTCTTC. Its protein product is CASRGTSGLYNEQFF.

This rearrangement joins TRBV19 to TRBJ1-5; 7 bases match TRBD1. This CDR3 has 14 residues. Germline assignment: CDR1 LNHDA and CDR2 SQIVND (reference sequence). With V trimmed by 9 bases and J by 6 bases, 11 bases remained unmatched. CDR3 amino acids: CASNVRGFGQPQHF. CDR3 coding DNA: TGTGCCAGCAACGTCAGGGGGTTTGGTCAGCCCCAGCATTTT.

The chain couples TRBV6-1 to TRBJ2-7; D remains ambiguous. Germline values: CDR1 MNHNS, CDR2 SASEGT. This CDR3 has 11 residues. Trimming pared 1 base from V and 10 bases from J, leaving 8 bases between. This chain's CDR3 is CASSEVQNQYF. The CDR3 DNA follows: TGTGCCAGCAGTGAAGTACAAAATCAGTACTTC.

This clone showed up just a few times. The chain employs TRBV11-2 and TRBJ2-2, with TRBD1 as a possible D gene (5 bases). The CDR3 loop spans 13 amino acids. Germline assignment: CDR1 SGHAT and CDR2 FQNNGV. V lost 5 bases and J 9 bases, leaving 13 bases between the germline ends. The CDR3, as DNA: TGTGCCAGCAGCGGACACAATACGCGGGAGCTGTTTTTT. Translated: CASSGHNTRELFF.

The chain combines TRBV28 with TRBJ2-2; no clear D gene. This CDR3 has 14 residues. Germline V lookup: CDR1 MDHEN, CDR2 SYDVKM. Trimming left V 5 bases short and J 4 bases short, with 11 bases between. CDR3 DNA sequence: TGTGCCAGCAGTGTCGACACCCCCACCGGGGAGCTGTTTTTT. This gives the protein CASSVDTPTGELFF.

CDR3 in DNA: TGTGCCAGCAGCCAAGTATCCGGGGACAGCGGGGAGCTGTTTTTT. As protein: CASSQVSGDSGELFF. The chain employs TRBV3-1 (or the pseudogene TRBV3-2) and TRBJ2-2; 7 positions match TRBD1. Germline CDR1 and CDR2: LGHDT and YNNKEL (reference sequence). This CDR3 is built from 15 residues. Losses at the gene ends were 1 base for V and 7 bases for J; bases not matched to a gene: 6.